These 21 T cell receptor beta chains were sequenced from one sample in a study of PD-1 blockade in mismatch repair-deficient tumors. Repertoires were generated with immunoSEQ multiplex PCR, while TCRdb's copy carries only in-frame clones and drops some. Here the sample spans around 17,000 clones, 84% being singletons. The input for sequencing was PBMCs, taken roughly 24 weeks after starting pembrolizumab. The receptor source for this set is an adult with mismatch repair-deficient cancer.

The V call is TRBV5-1, the J call TRBJ2-2, with TRBD1 identical over 7 bases. Trimming took 0 bases from V and 5 from J; bases not matched to a gene: 1. The germline gives CDR1 SGHRS, CDR2 YFSETQ. The CDR3 spans 14 residues. CDR3 residues: CASSLDRGTGELFF. The CDR3 DNA sequence: TGCGCCAGCAGCTTGGACAGGGGTACCGGGGAGCTGTTTTTT.

V usage is TRBV7-6 and J usage is TRBJ2-3, with TRBD2 as a possible D gene (6 bases). CDR3 length equals 16 residues. V was trimmed by 5 bases and J by 2 bases, leaving 17 bases between them. CDR1 and CDR2 (germline): SGHVS, FNYEAQ. The CDR3 coding sequence is TGTGCCAGCAGCCAAGCAACGGGAGTAGCCACAGATACGCAGTATTTT. It is translated as CASSQATGVATDTQYF.

The gene calls are TRBV9 and TRBJ2-6, with D maybe TRBD2 (7 bases). The CDR3 has 17 amino acids. Trimming removed 0 bases at V and 3 bases at J, with 13 bases between. Germline V lookup: CDR1 SGDLS, CDR2 YYNGEE. CDR3 sequence reads: CASSVAGGAYGANVLTF. The CDR3, as DNA: TGTGCCAGCAGCGTAGCGGGGGGCGCCTATGGGGCCAACGTCCTGACTTTC.

This clone was seen a single time. The chain has TRBV6-6 and TRBJ1-3; D uncertain. The CDR3 contains 16 residues. The V and J ends lost 5 bases and 0 bases respectively, with 14 bases between them. Germline loops: CDR1 MNHNY, CDR2 SVGAGI (reference sequence). Written as DNA, the CDR3 is TGTGCCAGCAGTACTACACGCGGAAACTCTGGAAACACCATATATTTT. Amino acids: CASSTTRGNSGNTIYF.

The chain carries TRBV12-5 and TRBJ1-1; D is undetermined. This CDR3 comprises 12 residues. The V end was cut by 1 base, the J end by 6 bases, with 6 bases between. CDR1 is LGHNT and CDR2 is FRNRAP in the germline V gene. This CDR3 reads CASGLGAPEAFF. CDR3 sequence (DNA): TGTGCTAGTGGTTTGGGGGCTCCTGAAGCTTTCTTT.

The chain is built from TRBV28 and TRBJ2-7; 12 nucleotides agree with TRBD2. Trimming removed 6 bases from V and 3 bases from J; junction bases left unmatched: 3. Per germline, CDR1 MDHEN and CDR2 SYDVKM. This CDR3 is built from 14 residues. This CDR3 reads CASRTSGSNYEQYF. In DNA form, the CDR3 reads TGTGCCAGCAGGACTAGCGGGAGCAACTACGAGCAGTACTTC.

This chain joins TRBV27 and TRBJ2-5; TRBD1 matches 8 bases. Germline V lookup: CDR1 MNHEY, CDR2 SMNVEV (reference sequence). Trimming took 5 bases from V and 4 from J; bases not matched to a gene: 6. The CDR3 has 14 residues. The CDR3 nucleotides read TGTGCCAGCAGTCCATCAGGGGGCTTAGAGACCCAGTACTTC. This codes for CASSPSGGLETQYF.

The chain employs TRBV27 and TRBJ1-2, with D hard to call. The length of the CDR3 is 15 residues. Germline loops: CDR1 MNHEY, CDR2 SMNVEV (reference sequence). V dropped 4 bases and J dropped 0 bases, with 12 bases sitting between them. CDR3 DNA sequence: TGTGCCAGCAGTTATGCAGGCGATGCTAACTATGGCTACACCTTC. It codes for CASSYAGDANYGYTF.

The chain links TRBV5-1 to TRBJ2-1; D possibly corresponds to TRBD1 (5 bases). Trimming removed 6 bases from V and 4 bases from J, with 14 bases in between. The CDR3 is 14 residues long. Germline V gene lookup returns CDR1 SGHRS and CDR2 YFSETQ. This chain's CDR3 is CASTESRTYNEQFF. The DNA for the CDR3 is TGCGCCAGCACGGAGAGTAGGACATACAATGAGCAGTTCTTC.

V and J are TRBV13 and TRBJ2-5; 9 bases match TRBD2. The J call may be in error: the DNA end matches TRBJ2-7 better. From germline, CDR1 is PRHDT and CDR2 FYEKMQ (reference sequence). This CDR3 is 16 amino acids long. In DNA, the CDR3 is TGTGCCAGCAGCTCCAGGAATAGCGGGAGTCCATACGAGCAGTACTTC. Translated: CASSSRNSGSPYEQYF.

This CDR3 reads CASSPFLTQGDTEAFF. As DNA, the CDR3 is TGTGCCAGCTCACCATTCCTGACTCAGGGTGACACTGAAGCTTTCTTT. V gene TRBV18 combines with J gene TRBJ1-1; possibly TRBD1 for D (5 bases). The CDR3 consists of 16 residues. CDR1 KGHSH and CDR2 LQKENI come from the germline V gene. V dropped 2 bases and J dropped 3 bases, with 16 bases sitting between them. The whole variable domain, remainder taken from reference TRBV18 and TRBJ1-1, is NAGVMQNPRHLVRRRGQEARLRCSPMKGHSHVYWYRQLPEEGLKFMVYLQKENIIDESGMPKERFSAEFPKEGPSILRIQQVVRGDSAAYFCASSPFLTQGDTEAFFGQGTRLTVV.

J is TRBJ1-5 and V is TRBV7-8, with TRBD1 matching 9 bases. CDR3 length: 17 residues. J was trimmed by 6 bases and V by 0 bases; bases with no gene match: 9. Germline V CDR1 and CDR2: SGHVS, FQNEAQ. The CDR3 DNA sequence: TGTGCCAGCAGCTTAGCAGTGGTTTACAGGGGGCCTCAGCCCCAGCATTTT. This sequence encodes CASSLAVVYRGPQPQHF. Looking up the rest from reference TRBV7-8 and TRBJ1-5 gives the full variable domain: GAGVSQSPRYKVAKRGQDVALRCDPISGHVSLFWYQQALGQGPEFLTYFQNEAQLDKSGLPSDRFFAERPEGSVSTLKIQRTQQEDSAVYLCASSLAVVYRGPQPQHFGDGTRLSIL.

This clone was counted a single time. J is TRBJ2-5 and V is TRBV7-2; 8 positions match TRBD1. The CDR3 is made up of 16 amino acids. Germline-derived CDR1 and CDR2 are SGHTA and FQGNSA. The J segment lost 5 bases and the V segment lost 2 bases, leaving 10 bases of the junction unmatched. In DNA form, the CDR3 reads TGTGCCAGCAGCTTACAAGCGACAGGGGCCGGGGAGACCCAGTACTTC. Amino acids: CASSLQATGAGETQYF.

V gene TRBV7-3 combines with J gene TRBJ1-1; a weak D match, TRBD1 (5 bases). Germline loops: CDR1 SGHTA, CDR2 FQGTGA. The length of the CDR3 is 13 residues. Between the trimmed V and J ends, which lost 5 bases and 3 bases, there was a span of 10 bases. CDR3 amino acids: CASSPTEYTEAFF. CDR3 DNA: TGTGCCAGCAGCCCGACAGAATACACTGAAGCTTTCTTT. The variable domain in full, with the rest retrieved from reference TRBV7-3 and TRBJ1-1, is GAGVSQTPSNKVTEKGKYVELRCDPISGHTALYWYRQSLGQGPEFLIYFQGTGAADDSGLPNDRFFAVRPEGSVSTLKIQRTERGDSAVYLCASSPTEYTEAFFGQGTRLTVV.

J is TRBJ2-1 and V is TRBV7-2; the D is unclear. The germline gives CDR1 SGHTA, CDR2 FQGNSA. V was clipped by 0 bases and J by 0 bases, with 6 bases between them. The CDR3 has 15 residues. The CDR3 DNA sequence: TGTGCCAGCAGCTTAGCGTTCAGCTCCTACAATGAGCAGTTCTTC. Its protein product is CASSLAFSSYNEQFF.

The V and J genes are TRBV5-1 and TRBJ2-1; TRBD2 is a possible D gene (6 bases). Germline V gene sequence: CDR1 SGHRS, CDR2 YFSETQ. The CDR3 is 15 residues long. V was pared by 6 bases and J by 2 bases, with 15 bases between. The CDR3 protein is CASKLLAGTYNEQFF. The CDR3 nucleotides are TGCGCCAGCAAGTTACTAGCCGGGACCTACAATGAGCAGTTCTTC.

The DNA for the CDR3 is TGTGCCAGCAGCTCGGGACAGCACACCGGGGAGCTGTTTTTT. This codes for CASSSGQHTGELFF. This chain uses TRBV5-8 with TRBJ2-2; 7 bases agree with TRBD1. The CDR3 runs to 14 residues. The V segment lost 3 bases and the J segment 3 bases; nucleotides outside the gene matches: 2. Germline V gene data show CDR1 as SGHTS and CDR2 as YDEGEE. Filled out from reference TRBV5-8 and TRBJ2-2, the complete variable domain reads EAGVTQSPTHLIKTRGQQATLRCSPISGHTSVYWYQQALGLGLQFLLWYDEGEERNRGNFPPRFSGRQFPNYSSELNVNALELEDSALYLCASSSGQHTGELFFGEGSRLTVL.

V gene TRBV18 combines with J gene TRBJ2-2, with a weak D call TRBD2 (5 bases). CDR3 length: 15 residues. Germline V gene lookup returns CDR1 KGHSH and CDR2 LQKENI. V shed 5 bases and J shed 3 bases, with 13 bases lying between them. This CDR3 reads CASSSLPGDTGELFF. The CDR3 nucleotides are TGTGCCAGCTCAAGTCTTCCCGGGGACACCGGGGAGCTGTTTTTT.

The chain is built from TRBV7-2 and TRBJ1-2, with a weak D call TRBD1 (6 bases). Trimming left V 4 bases short and J 4 bases short, with 10 bases between. This CDR3 has 13 amino acids. Germline loops: CDR1 SGHTA, CDR2 FQGNSA. CDR3 sequence: CASSSMGAYGYTF. In DNA, the CDR3 is TGTGCCAGCAGCTCGATGGGGGCCTATGGCTACACCTTC.

The chain recombines TRBV30 with TRBJ2-5; 13 bases match TRBD2. TRBJ2-7 matches the DNA end more closely, so the J call is doubtful. CDR3 length: 18 residues. Germline V gene lookup returns CDR1 GTSNPN and CDR2 SVGIG (reference sequence). DNA of the CDR3: TGTGCCTGGAGTTATGGGGGACTAGCGGGAACCCACGCCTACGAGCAGTACTTC. Translation: CAWSYGGLAGTHAYEQYF.

This clone was detected only once. The V call is TRBV7-6, the J call TRBJ2-5, with TRBD2 identical over 11 bases. Germline V lookup: CDR1 SGHVS, CDR2 FNYEAQ. The junction had 2 bases not matched to a gene; V was cut back by 5 bases and J by 3 bases. This CDR3 comprises 14 residues. CDR3 protein: CASSPSGRKETQYF. CDR3 nucleotides: TGTGCCAGCAGCCCTAGCGGGAGGAAAGAGACCCAGTACTTC. The whole variable domain, filled in from reference TRBV7-6 and TRBJ2-5, reads GAGVSQSPRYKVTKRGQDVALRCDPISGHVSLYWYRQALGQGPEFLTYFNYEAQQDKSGLPNDRFSAERPEGSISTLTIQRTEQRDSAMYRCASSPSGRKETQYFGPGTRLLVL.